Sequencing of this T cell receptor beta chain was carried out in a study of identical twins. Study-level points and caveats: Excess sharing between twins was weaker in beta out-of-frame sequences.

The CDR3 has 12 residues. The ends were cut back, 3 bases at V and 11 bases at J, with 13 bases in the middle. cDNA molecules carried unique molecular identifiers, and template switching added a universal primer site. TCRdb analysed the 5' RACE reads with MiXCR anew, one entry per CDR3 protein. Among roughly 1.6 million distinct CDR3 sequences listed, about 32% were seen once. With regard to this clonotype: What it binds is not known.

The specimen was cord blood. The sequence was obtained from a newborn girl in good health. The J gene is TRBJ1-1, the V gene TRBV12-3 or TRBV12-4, with D unclear. The CDR3 bases are TGTGCCAGCAGTTTCTGGGTGGGAGGTGCTTTCTTT. It translates to CASSFWVGGAFF.